This T cell receptor beta chain is drawn from a study of metastatic and nonmetastatic thyroid tumors. As for the study in general: The comparison covered peripheral blood and tumor or nodule tissue in malignant and benign thyroid patients.

Patients had received no treatment of any kind before thyroid surgery. Study results and limitations: Significantly higher TCR beta diversity was reportedly seen in malignant thyroid tumors than benign nodules, in blood and tumor.

V lost 4 bases and J lost 3, with 12 bases in between. Germline CDR1 MDHEN, CDR2 SYDVKM. The CDR3 length is 15 residues. This clone has more than one count but fewer than ten. Antigen specificity is unknown. From the PCR reads, TCRdb re-called clones with MiXCR. The sample contains some 40,000 clones, 15% to 20% of which appear only once. This chain joins TRBV28 and TRBJ1-4, with a weak D call TRBD1 (6 bases). The TCR sequence derives from a female donor with papillary thyroid cancer or a benign thyroid nodule (not recorded which). Some clones in this sample may be carry-over from other donors' samples. Sequences were obtained from blood. The CDR3 reads CASSSIPGANEKLFF. The CDR3 DNA is TGTGCCAGCAGTTCTATACCAGGGGCTAATGAAAAACTGTTTTTT.